This TCR beta chain derives from a study of siplizumab effects on memory and regulatory T cells. The study, taken as a whole, reports: No more than a minor fraction of alloreactive clones could be traced back to unstimulated subsets. Sequences that were alloreactive and traceable to unstimulated CD4+ memory cells were significantly reduced by siplizumab.

As to this clone: The target antigen is unknown.

Only in-frame clones appear in the TCRdb table, and some are missing; sequencing was by immunoSEQ multiplex PCR. Of roughly 100,000 clones in the sample, 85% to 95% are singletons; the top ten hold about 11%. This clonotype was obtained from a human donor in good health. The sequencing input was non-Treg CD4+ T cells sorted from blood.

The CDR3 region is CASSVAVGAGNTIYF. Here the CDR3 DNA reads TGTGCCAGCAGCGTAGCTGTGGGGGCTGGAAACACCATATATTTT. The V call is TRBV9, the J call TRBJ1-3, with a tentative D call TRBD1 (5 bases). The CDR3 contains 15 residues. Per germline, CDR1 SGDLS and CDR2 YYNGEE. The V end lost 0 bases, the J end lost 2 bases, and 9 bases lay between the germline ends.